Each of the 10 T cell receptor beta chains below was sequenced from the same sample in a study of blood T cell repertoires in COVID-19. Here immunoSEQ multiplex PCR was the method, and the copy in TCRdb shows in-frame clones only, minus some. The sample consists of 75,000 to 90,000 clones, 86% of them appearing once. The sample taken for sequencing was peripheral blood. These receptor sequences come from a man aged 50 to 59 with active COVID-19.

The rearrangement links TRBV10-3 to TRBJ2-7; D might be TRBD1 (7 bases). The V gene's germline CDR1 is ENHRY and CDR2 SYGVKD. The CDR3 is made up of 15 amino acids. Trimming removed 3 bases at V and 5 bases at J, with 17 bases between. The CDR3 loop is CAISDMGQREDEQYF. The CDR3 nucleotides are TGTGCCATCAGTGATATGGGACAGAGGGAGGACGAGCAGTACTTC.

This clone has only one observation. One end of the junction does not line up with germline, which may come from a read error. The chain joins TRBV6-5 to TRBJ2-7; TRBD2 aligns across 7 bases. Germline V gene data show CDR1 as MNHEY and CDR2 as SVGAGI. This CDR3 has 12 residues. Here the CDR3 DNA reads TGTGCCAGCACCCGGGGAGGGGCTGATAGGCACTTC. This gives the protein CASTRGGADRHF.

J is TRBJ1-2 and V is TRBV19; D is unclear. The CDR3 runs 18 residues. Trimming shortened V by 3 bases and J by 0 bases, and 20 bases separated the two germline ends. Germline V lookup: CDR1 LNHDA, CDR2 SQIVND (reference sequence). The CDR3 sequence is CASSIVAASMATNYGYTF. Written as DNA, the CDR3 is TGTGCCAGTAGTATCGTGGCAGCGTCGATGGCAACTAACTATGGCTACACCTTC.

The chain carries TRBV2 and TRBJ1-5; possibly TRBD1 for D (6 bases). Germline loops: CDR1 SNHLY, CDR2 FYNNEI. This CDR3 region has 13 residues. Trimming pared 6 bases from V and 6 bases from J, leaving 12 bases between. As DNA, the CDR3 is TGTGCCAGCAGGTACAGGGAACGTCAGCCCCAGCATTTT. This sequence encodes CASRYRERQPQHF.

A few counts support this clone. This chain joins TRBV14 and TRBJ1-3; the D gene is possibly TRBD1 (5 bases). The V gene lost 8 bases and the J gene lost 8 bases, with 13 bases spanning the gap. From germline, CDR1 is SGHDN and CDR2 FVKESK. This CDR3 is built from 12 residues. For the CDR3, the DNA is TGTGCCAGCTGTGCCGCCAGGGACACCATATATTTT. Its protein product is CASCAARDTIYF.

The chain is built from TRBV7-3 and TRBJ2-3; 16 bases are shared with TRBD2. Germline-derived CDR1 and CDR2 are SGHTA and FQGTGA. The CDR3 is made up of 19 amino acids. V shed 2 bases, J shed 5 bases, and the junction held 10 bases outside the gene matches. In DNA, the CDR3 is TGTGCCAGCAGCTTAGGGTCGGGACTAGCGGGGGGGCGTGGAGATACGCAGTATTTT. Its protein is CASSLGSGLAGGRGDTQYF.

The CDR3 sequence: CATSDGTGPDTGELFF. The CDR3 coding sequence is TGTGCCACCAGTGATGGGACAGGCCCCGACACCGGGGAGCTGTTTTTT. The chain employs TRBV24-1 and TRBJ2-2; TRBD1 matches 8 bases. CDR3 length: 16 amino acids. The germline V gene encodes CDR1 KGHDR and CDR2 SFDVKD. V gave up 3 bases and J gave up 3 bases; unmatched junction bases: 5.

This sequence joins TRBV5-4 and TRBJ2-7; the match to TRBD1 covers 10 bases. Trimming removed 7 bases from V and 0 bases from J; junction bases left unmatched: 7. The CDR3 runs to 15 residues. Germline assignment: CDR1 SGHNT and CDR2 YYREEE (reference sequence). This CDR3 is CASGEGTGVSYEQYF. The CDR3, as DNA: TGTGCCAGCGGAGAGGGGACAGGGGTCTCCTACGAGCAGTACTTC.

This clone was seen just once. The J gene is TRBJ2-7, the V gene TRBV5-1, with 8 positions matching TRBD1. The germline CDR1 and CDR2 sequences are SGHRS and YFSETQ. The CDR3 totals 13 residues. The V and J ends lost 3 bases and 1 base, in that order; junction bases with no gene match: 0. The CDR3 nucleotides are TGCGCCAGCAGCTGGGACAGGTCCTACGAGCAGTACTTC. Translation gives CASSWDRSYEQYF.

This clone came up once. This chain uses TRBV25-1 with TRBJ2-7; 13 bases match TRBD2. The trim removed 3 bases at V and 6 bases at J, leaving 5 bases unmatched. This CDR3 has 15 amino acids. From germline, CDR1 is MGHDK and CDR2 SYGVNS. The CDR3 DNA sequence: TGTGCCAGCAGTGAGACTAGCGGGAGGTTACGCGAGCAGTACTTC. Its protein is CASSETSGRLREQYF.